The rows below give T cell receptor beta chains drawn from one sample of a study of T cell responses to AZD1222 COVID-19 vaccine. The table came from immunoSEQ multiplex PCR; TCRdb's copy has only in-frame clones and leaves some out. The sample lists some 200,000 clones, around 90% occurring once. The sample consisted of peripheral blood, taken on day 0 of AZD1222 vaccination. Receptor source: an adult in good health. Both conserved end residues are part of each CDR3. D genes are given only for firm matches. The size of a clone is reported for some rows only, either as once, few or many, or as a class for expanded clones.

V	size	J	D	CDR3	DNA
TRBV18	NA	TRBJ1-5	NA	CASSPPDNQPQHF	TGTGCCAGCTCACCACCGGATAATCAGCCCCAGCATTTT
TRBV27	NA	TRBJ1-4	TRBD1	CASSLWTGGEKLFF	TGTGCCAGCAGTTTATGGACAGGGGGTGAAAAACTGTTTTTT
TRBV25-1	NA	TRBJ2-2	NA	CASSGSTGGTGELFF	TGTGCCAGCAGTGGATCGACAGGCGGGACCGGGGAGCTGTTTTTT
TRBV29-1	NA	TRBJ2-1	NA	CSVVGPGSYNEQFF	TGCAGCGTTGTAGGGCCCGGGTCCTACAATGAGCAGTTCTTC
TRBV27	NA	TRBJ1-1	NA	CASSLVGILNTEAFF	TGTGCCAGCAGTTTAGTGGGGATCCTGAACACTGAAGCTTTCTTT
TRBV18	NA	TRBJ1-5	TRBD1	CASSPLDRGLGNQPQHF	TGTGCCAGCTCCCCCCTGGACAGGGGGCTTGGCAATCAGCCCCAGCATTTT
TRBV27	NA	TRBJ2-1	TRBD1	CASRRTGMRNEQFF	TGTGCCAGCAGAAGGACAGGGATGCGCAATGAGCAGTTCTTC
TRBV9	NA	TRBJ2-2	TRBD1	CASSQSGQAGELFF	TGTGCCAGCAGCCAAAGCGGACAGGCCGGGGAGCTGTTTTTT
TRBV7-9	NA	TRBJ2-1	TRBD2	CASSGGTSVEQFF	TGTGCCAGCAGCGGGGGGACTAGCGTCGAGCAGTTCTTC
TRBV3-1/TRBV3-2	NA	TRBJ2-5	NA	CASSQDIGVDQETQYF	TGTGCCAGCAGCCAAGATATAGGAGTGGACCAAGAGACCCAGTACTTC
TRBV5-1	NA	TRBJ1-1	NA	CASSREEATEAFF	TGCGCCAGCAGCAGGGAGGAGGCCACTGAAGCTTTCTTT
TRBV27	NA	TRBJ2-3	TRBD2	CASSFRTGGVKGTDTQYF	TGTGCCAGCAGTTTCCGTACCGGGGGGGTTAAAGGCACAGATACGCAGTATTTT
TRBV12-5	NA	TRBJ1-2	NA	CASAVDPGAPVSGYTF	TGTGCTAGTGCCGTTGATCCGGGGGCGCCCGTCAGCGGCTACACCTTC
TRBV7-9	NA	TRBJ1-1	NA	CASSFRDRTEAFF	TGTGCCAGCAGCTTTAGGGATCGCACTGAAGCTTTCTTT
TRBV7-8	NA	TRBJ1-3	NA	CASHTGPGNTIYF	TGTGCCAGCCACACAGGGCCTGGAAACACCATATATTTT
TRBV28	NA	TRBJ1-1	TRBD1	CASSYPGQPLERAFF	TGTGCCAGCAGTTATCCGGGACAGCCCTTGGAAAGGGCTTTCTTT
TRBV4-1	NA	TRBJ2-5	TRBD2	CASSQGPSGGPAGGTQYF	TGCGCCAGCAGCCAAGGTCCCAGCGGGGGGCCGGCCGGGGGGACCCAGTACTTC
TRBV5-1	NA	TRBJ1-2	NA	CASSLALGGDYGYTF	TGCGCCAGCAGCTTGGCCCTCGGGGGGGACTATGGCTACACCTTC
TRBV9	NA	TRBJ2-1	NA	CASSLGSSYNEQFF	TGTGCCAGCAGTTTGGGGAGCTCCTACAATGAGCAGTTCTTC
TRBV4-3	NA	TRBJ1-2	NA	CASSQDPGAGGYTF	TGCGCCAGCAGCCAAGATCCCGGGGCAGGCGGCTACACCTTC
TRBV5-1	once	TRBJ1-4	NA	CASSLGVSEKLFF	TGCGCCAGCAGCTTGGGGGTTTCGGAAAAACTGTTTTTT
TRBV9	few	TRBJ2-7	NA	CASSAPSSYEQYF	TGTGCCAGCAGTGCCCCTAGCTCCTACGAGCAGTACTTC
TRBV13	NA	TRBJ1-4	NA	CASSLLGAANEKLFF	TGTGCCAGCAGCCTTCTGGGGGCGGCTAATGAAAAACTGTTTTTT
TRBV4-1	NA	TRBJ1-2	NA	CASSQESSGYTF	TGCGCCAGCAGCCAAGAGTCGAGTGGCTACACCTTC
TRBV23-1	NA	TRBJ1-5	NA	CASNPLRPFNQPQHF	TGCGCCAGCAACCCCCTCAGGCCCTTCAATCAGCCCCAGCATTTT
TRBV7-9	NA	TRBJ1-5	NA	CASSLQGSNQPQHF	TGTGCCAGCAGCTTACAGGGTAGCAATCAGCCCCAGCATTTT
TRBV27	NA	TRBJ1-5	TRBD1	CASSLGTGGNNQPQHF	TGTGCCAGCAGTCTTGGGACAGGGGGGAACAATCAGCCCCAGCATTTT
TRBV6-2/TRBV6-3	few	TRBJ1-2	NA	CASSYEGGASFYGYTF	TGTGCCAGCAGTTACGAGGGGGGCGCATCATTTTATGGCTACACCTTC
TRBV2	NA	TRBJ2-7	TRBD2	CASSQKGLAGGYEQYF	TGTGCCAGCAGCCAAAAGGGCCTAGCGGGGGGCTACGAGCAGTACTTC
TRBV6-2/TRBV6-3	NA	TRBJ2-7	NA	CASSRDISYEQYF	TGTGCCAGCAGTAGGGACATTTCCTACGAGCAGTACTTC
TRBV9	NA	TRBJ1-4	TRBD1	CASSPQGTGEEKLFF	TGTGCCAGCAGCCCACAAGGGACAGGGGAGGAAAAACTGTTTTTT
TRBV11-2	NA	TRBJ1-6	NA	CASSLGTGSNSPLHF	TGTGCCAGCAGCTTAGGTACCGGCAGTAATTCACCCCTCCACTTT
TRBV7-9	once	TRBJ1-2	NA	CASSPGLRQASNGYTF	TGTGCCAGCAGCCCCGGACTCCGACAGGCGTCTAATGGCTACACCTTC
TRBV5-1	NA	TRBJ1-1	NA	CASSLVKGDTEAFF	TGCGCCAGCAGCTTGGTTAAGGGGGACACTGAAGCTTTCTTT
TRBV15	NA	TRBJ2-7	NA	CATRFGMSYEQYF	TGTGCCACCAGGTTTGGGATGTCCTACGAGCAGTACTTC
TRBV10-3	NA	TRBJ2-2	TRBD2	CAITRTSGTNTGELFF	TGTGCCATCACCAGGACTAGCGGGACGAACACCGGGGAGCTGTTTTTT
TRBV7-2	once	TRBJ1-6	NA	CASSPEVGGFSYNSPLHF	TGTGCCAGCAGCCCAGAAGTCGGGGGTTTCTCCTATAATTCACCCCTCCACTTT
TRBV10-2	NA	TRBJ2-1	TRBD2	CASSDRLAGWNEQFF	TGCGCCAGCAGTGATCGGCTAGCGGGGTGGAATGAGCAGTTCTTC
TRBV28	once	TRBJ2-7	TRBD1	CASLQGASEVEQYF	TGTGCCAGCCTTCAGGGGGCTTCAGAGGTAGAGCAGTACTTC
TRBV18	NA	TRBJ1-2	NA	CASSPRRTDLYGYTF	TGTGCCAGCTCACCACGGCGGACAGACCTTTATGGCTACACCTTC
TRBV9	NA	TRBJ2-3	TRBD2	CASSVVPGTSGTDTQYF	TGTGCCAGCAGCGTAGTTCCGGGGACTAGCGGCACAGATACGCAGTATTTT
TRBV7-3	NA	TRBJ1-1	TRBD1	CASSASNRGGDTEAFF	TGTGCCAGCAGCGCGTCGAACAGGGGCGGGGACACTGAAGCTTTCTTT
TRBV2	NA	TRBJ2-7	NA	CASSELLVYEQYF	TGTGCCAGCAGTGAATTGCTCGTCTACGAGCAGTACTTC
TRBV11-2	NA	TRBJ2-7	NA	CASSLDLEYSGQYF	TGTGCCAGCAGCTTAGATCTCGAATACTCGGGGCAGTACTTC
TRBV28	NA	TRBJ1-2	TRBD1	CASSTADRSRSGYTF	TGTGCCAGCAGTACCGCGGACAGGTCGAGGAGTGGCTACACCTTC
TRBV18	once	TRBJ1-1	TRBD1	CASSALDRGYTEAFF	TGTGCCAGCTCAGCCCTGGACAGGGGATACACTGAAGCTTTCTTT
TRBV19	NA	TRBJ2-7	NA	CASSINTRVEQYF	TGTGCCAGTAGTATTAACACCCGAGTCGAGCAGTACTTC
TRBV7-9	NA	TRBJ1-6	NA	CASSPQDSPLHF	TGTGCCAGCAGCCCACAGGATTCACCCCTCCACTTT
TRBV5-8	once	TRBJ2-1	TRBD1	CASTMTGIPNNEQFF	TGTGCCAGCACCATGACAGGGATCCCCAACAATGAGCAGTTCTTC
TRBV7-9	once	TRBJ2-7	TRBD1	CASSVTRDRAYEQYF	TGTGCCAGCAGCGTTACCCGGGACAGGGCCTACGAGCAGTACTTC
TRBV29-1	NA	TRBJ2-7	NA	CSVRPAASSYEQYF	TGCAGCGTTCGCCCTGCGGCGAGCTCCTACGAGCAGTACTTC
TRBV6-2/TRBV6-3	NA	TRBJ2-5	NA	CASSYSGETQYF	TGTGCCAGCAGTTATTCGGGAGAGACCCAGTACTTC
TRBV7-2	few	TRBJ1-5	TRBD1	CASSPDRASNQPQHF	TGTGCCAGCAGTCCGGACAGGGCGAGCAATCAGCCCCAGCATTTT
TRBV7-2	NA	TRBJ2-5	TRBD2	CASSLLGGGAVETQYF	TGTGCCAGCAGCCTCCTGGGCGGGGGGGCTGTAGAGACCCAGTACTTC